This T cell receptor (beta chain) was sequenced during a study of identical twins. Study-level findings and limits: There was an excess of low generation probability in the out-of-frame alpha sequences that twins shared. Reduced insertions were recorded for abundant cord blood beta clonotypes, with no such pattern in memory repertoires.

This clonotype was found many times. The antigen remains undetermined. Each CDR3 protein gets one entry after TCRdb re-called the 5' RACE reads with MiXCR. Of 310,000 or so distinct CDR3 sequences listed, less than 9.5% were seen once; the top ten hold under 7.5%. The sample also formed part of further work on yellow fever vaccine responses in identical twins. Per that study: Reported findings indicate that twins' vaccine T cell responses seemed partially convergent, partially personalized.

Sequenced material: CD8+ T cells sorted from blood. This TCR was sampled from a woman aged 18-30 years in good health.

This CDR3 reads CASSLYADLSEQYF. The CDR3 DNA follows: TGTGCCAGCAGCCTATATGCTGATCTCTCCGAGCAGTACTTC. The gene calls are TRBV7-3 and TRBJ2-7; D uncertain. The length of the CDR3 is 14 residues. Per germline, CDR1 SGHTA and CDR2 FQGTGA. V was trimmed by 5 bases and J by 6 bases, leaving 17 bases between them.